These T cell receptor beta chains were read from a single sample in a study of OX40 agonist ivuxolimab in advanced cancers. Using immunoSEQ multiplex PCR, the repertoire was profiled, and TCRdb retains in-frame clones only, with some absent. The sample contains approximately 94,000 clones, around 93% of which appear only once. The sequencing used CD4+ or CD8+ T cells sorted from blood, collected in a trial of the OX40 agonist ivuxolimab. Receptor source: an adult with an advanced solid tumor such as melanoma, head and neck, liver or kidney cancer. CDR3s include the opening cysteine and the closing phenylalanine or tryptophan. A D gene is named only where the DNA matches it firmly. Clone size, where shown, is once, few, many, or a class for clones that have expanded.

d_gene,j_gene,v_gene,abundance,CDR3nt,CDR3aa
NA,TRBJ2-3,TRBV10-3,NA,TGTGCCATCAGAGGCGGGGATACGCAGTATTTT,CAIRGGDTQYF
NA,TRBJ1-4,TRBV28,NA,TGTGCCAGCAGTTTACCTAGGACGGGATTTAATGAAAAACTGTTTTTT,CASSLPRTGFNEKLFF
TRBD2,TRBJ2-1,TRBV15,few,TGTGCCACCAGCCCCCCCCCAGGGCGGGAGGCAGGTGATGAGCAGTTCTTC,CATSPPPGREAGDEQFF
NA,TRBJ2-1,TRBV15,NA,TGTGCCACCAGCAGAGGGGCAGGGGGGCGACCTTACAATGAGCAGTTCTTC,CATSRGAGGRPYNEQFF
NA,TRBJ1-4,TRBV28,NA,TGTGCCAGCAGCCCTATCCCTGCCAGTCGATATGAAAAACTGTTTTTT,CASSPIPASRYEKLFF
NA,TRBJ2-1,TRBV5-1,NA,TGCGCCAGCAGGATGGCCCCAAACAATGAGCAGTTCTTC,CASRMAPNNEQFF
NA,TRBJ2-2,TRBV11-3,few,TGTGCCAGCAGCTTGAACACCGGGGAGCTGTTTTTT,CASSLNTGELFF
NA,TRBJ1-1,TRBV2,NA,TGTGCCAGCAGTGACCAATTGAACACTGAAGCTTTCTTT,CASSDQLNTEAFF
NA,TRBJ2-2,TRBV9,once,TGTGCCAGCAGCGTAGACAGGGCGAACACCGGGGAGCTGTTTTTT,CASSVDRANTGELFF
NA,TRBJ2-3,TRBV19,NA,TGTGCCAGTAGTAATAAGGGCACAGATACGCAGTATTTT,CASSNKGTDTQYF
NA,TRBJ2-7,TRBV5-6,NA,TGTGCCAGCAGCTTGGGGCGGCACGACGAGCAGTACTTC,CASSLGRHDEQYF
TRBD2,TRBJ2-2,TRBV27,NA,TGTGCCAGCAGTAACCTACCGAAGAGGACTAGCAGTCACACCGGGGAGCTGTTTTTT,CASSNLPKRTSSHTGELFF
NA,TRBJ2-5,TRBV28,once,TGTGCCAGCAGTTTCCCCGGCGGAGGTAGGGAGACCCAGTACTTC,CASSFPGGGRETQYF
NA,TRBJ2-7,TRBV28,NA,TGTGCCAGCGCGATCCCAGCTACCTACGAGCAGTACTTC,CASAIPATYEQYF
NA,TRBJ1-2,TRBV2,NA,TGTGCCAGCAGTGAGAACTATGGCTACACCTTC,CASSENYGYTF
TRBD2,TRBJ2-3,TRBV30,once,TGTGCCTACAGTATGGGGCCCCTAGCGGGACGCACAGATACGCAGTATTTT,CAYSMGPLAGRTDTQYF
NA,TRBJ1-2,TRBV4-2,few,TGTGCCAGCAGCCAAGAGCTATTGGGACAAGCCTATGGCTACACCTTC,CASSQELLGQAYGYTF
NA,TRBJ1-4,TRBV6-6,once,TGTGCCACCCAGTCCGTGGGACAAGGCGAAAAACTGTTTTTT,CATQSVGQGEKLFF